This TCR beta chain was sequenced during a study of T cell responses to AZD1222 COVID-19 vaccine. At the level of the study: The analysis combined second doses at about 4 or about 12 weeks.

The V gene end was trimmed by 3 bases and the J gene end by 0 bases; junction bases not matched to a gene: 5. This CDR3 has 16 amino acids. Germline-derived CDR1 and CDR2 are LNHNV and YYDKDF (reference sequence). Notes on the study in general: Females outnumbered males among donors, who were mostly white British; clonal diversity was possibly underestimated. Regions 160-218 and 743-854 held dominance among vaccine-associated CD4 TCRs, which spanned spike. After the peak T cell response, and only then, were repertoires sampled.

Sequencing used immunoSEQ multiplex PCR; TCRdb keeps in-frame clones, though not all of them. The table includes 90,000 to 150,000 clones, 91% detected once. Turning to this clone: The antigen remains unidentified.

The sequence came from an adult in good health. This rearrangement joins TRBV15 to TRBJ2-3; 8 positions match TRBD1. The specimen was peripheral blood, collected on day 0 of AZD1222 vaccination. CDR3 sequence: CATSSRQGRSTDTQYF. As DNA, the CDR3 is TGTGCCACCAGCAGTAGACAGGGGAGAAGCACAGATACGCAGTATTTT.